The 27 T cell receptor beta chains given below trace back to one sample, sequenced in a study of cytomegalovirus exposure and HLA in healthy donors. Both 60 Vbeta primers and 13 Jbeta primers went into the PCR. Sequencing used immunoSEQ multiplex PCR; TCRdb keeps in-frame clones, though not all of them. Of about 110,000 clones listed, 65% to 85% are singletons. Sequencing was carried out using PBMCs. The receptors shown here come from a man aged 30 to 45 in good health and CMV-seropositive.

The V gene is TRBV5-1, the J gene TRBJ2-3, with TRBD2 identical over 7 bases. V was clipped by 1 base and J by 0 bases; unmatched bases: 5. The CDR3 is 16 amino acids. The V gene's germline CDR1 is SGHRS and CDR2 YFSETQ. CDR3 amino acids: CASSLSWRESTDTQYF. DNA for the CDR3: TGCGCCAGCAGCTTGTCTTGGCGGGAGAGCACAGATACGCAGTATTTT.

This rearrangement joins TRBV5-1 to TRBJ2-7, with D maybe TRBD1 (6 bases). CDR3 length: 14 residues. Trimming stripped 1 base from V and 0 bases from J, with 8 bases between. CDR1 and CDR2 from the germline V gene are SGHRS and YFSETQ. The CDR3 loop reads CASSLTGTSYEQYF. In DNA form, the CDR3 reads TGCGCCAGCAGCTTGACAGGGACCTCCTACGAGCAGTACTTC.

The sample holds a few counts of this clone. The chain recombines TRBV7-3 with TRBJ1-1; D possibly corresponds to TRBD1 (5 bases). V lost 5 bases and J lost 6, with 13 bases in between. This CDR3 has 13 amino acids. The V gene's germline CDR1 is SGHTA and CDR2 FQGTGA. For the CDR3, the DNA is TGTGCCAGCAGCCCCTACGGGGGGGCTGAAGCTTTCTTT. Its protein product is CASSPYGGAEAFF.

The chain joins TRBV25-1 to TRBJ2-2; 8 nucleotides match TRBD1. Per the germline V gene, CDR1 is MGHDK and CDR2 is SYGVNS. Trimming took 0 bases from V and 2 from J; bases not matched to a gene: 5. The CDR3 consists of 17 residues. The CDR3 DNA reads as TGTGCCAGCAGTGAATATCAGGGGGCCTATAACACCGGGGAGCTGTTTTTT. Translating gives CASSEYQGAYNTGELFF.

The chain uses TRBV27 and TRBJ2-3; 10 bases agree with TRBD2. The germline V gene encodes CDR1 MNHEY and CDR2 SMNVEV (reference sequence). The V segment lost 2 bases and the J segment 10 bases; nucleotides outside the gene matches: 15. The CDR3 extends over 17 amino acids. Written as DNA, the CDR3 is TGTGCCAGCAGTTTAGGCACTAGCGGGACCGGAGGTCCATCGCAGTATTTT. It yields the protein CASSLGTSGTGGPSQYF.

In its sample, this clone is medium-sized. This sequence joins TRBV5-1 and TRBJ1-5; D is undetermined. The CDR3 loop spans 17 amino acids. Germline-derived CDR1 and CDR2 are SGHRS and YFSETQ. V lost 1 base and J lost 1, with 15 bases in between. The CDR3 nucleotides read TGCGCCAGCAGCTTGCGGTACTACGAGGTCAGCAATCAGCCCCAGCATTTT. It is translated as CASSLRYYEVSNQPQHF. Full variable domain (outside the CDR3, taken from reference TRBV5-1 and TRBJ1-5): KAGVTQTPRYLIKTRGQQVTLSCSPISGHRSVSWYQQTPGQGLQFLFEYFSETQRNKGNFPGRFSGRQFSNSRSEMNVSTLELGDSALYLCASSLRYYEVSNQPQHFGDGTRLSIL.

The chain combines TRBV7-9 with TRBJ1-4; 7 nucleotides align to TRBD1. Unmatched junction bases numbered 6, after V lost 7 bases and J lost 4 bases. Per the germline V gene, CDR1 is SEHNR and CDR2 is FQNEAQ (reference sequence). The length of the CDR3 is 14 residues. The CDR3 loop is CASILAGGNEKLFF. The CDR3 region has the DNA TGTGCCAGCATCCTCGCAGGGGGTAATGAAAAACTGTTTTTT.

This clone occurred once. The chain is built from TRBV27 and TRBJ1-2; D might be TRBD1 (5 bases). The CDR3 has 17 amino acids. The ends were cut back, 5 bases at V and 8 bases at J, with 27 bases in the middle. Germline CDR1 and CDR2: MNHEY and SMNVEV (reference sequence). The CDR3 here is CASSPDAGTSLVRGYTF. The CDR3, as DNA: TGTGCCAGCAGTCCCGACGCCGGGACTTCCTTAGTTCGGGGCTACACCTTC.

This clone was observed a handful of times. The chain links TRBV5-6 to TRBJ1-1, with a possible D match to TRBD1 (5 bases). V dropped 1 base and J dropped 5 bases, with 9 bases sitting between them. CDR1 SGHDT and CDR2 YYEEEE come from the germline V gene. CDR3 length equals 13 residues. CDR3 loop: CASSLMGQTEAFF. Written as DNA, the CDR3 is TGTGCCAGCAGCTTGATGGGGCAGACTGAAGCTTTCTTT.

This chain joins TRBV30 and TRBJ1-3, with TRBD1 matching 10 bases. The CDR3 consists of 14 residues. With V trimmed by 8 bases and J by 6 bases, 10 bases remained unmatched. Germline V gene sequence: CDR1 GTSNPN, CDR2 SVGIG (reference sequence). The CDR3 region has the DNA TGTGCCCTCACCCCGGGACAGGGGATAAACACCATATATTTT. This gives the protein CALTPGQGINTIYF. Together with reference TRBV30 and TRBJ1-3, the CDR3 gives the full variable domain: SQTIHQWPATLVQPVGSPLSLECTVEGTSNPNLYWYRQAAGRGLQLLFYSVGIGQISSEVPQNLSASRPQDRQFILSSKKLLLSDSGFYLCALTPGQGINTIYFGEGSWLTVV.

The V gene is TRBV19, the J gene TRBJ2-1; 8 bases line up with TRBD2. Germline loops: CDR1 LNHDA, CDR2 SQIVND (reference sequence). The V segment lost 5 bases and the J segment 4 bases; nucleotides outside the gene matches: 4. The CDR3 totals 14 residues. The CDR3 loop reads CASSPGLAYNEQFF. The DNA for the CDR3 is TGTGCCAGTAGTCCCGGACTAGCTTACAATGAGCAGTTCTTC.

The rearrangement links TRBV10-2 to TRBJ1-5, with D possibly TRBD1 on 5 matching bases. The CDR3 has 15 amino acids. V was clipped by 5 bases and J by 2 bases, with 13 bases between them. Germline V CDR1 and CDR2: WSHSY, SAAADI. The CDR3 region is CASSWGGDGNQPQHF. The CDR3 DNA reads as TGCGCCAGCAGTTGGGGGGGGGATGGCAATCAGCCCCAGCATTTT.

CDR3 amino acids: CASRGQGINEQYF. The CDR3 DNA follows: TGCGCCAGCAGGGGACAGGGTATCAACGAGCAGTACTTC. The J gene is TRBJ2-7, the V gene TRBV5-1; TRBD1 matches at 9 bases. Germline trimming cut 5 bases from V and 5 bases from J; bases unmatched to any gene: 5. The CDR3 contains 13 residues. CDR1 and CDR2 (germline): SGHRS, YFSETQ.

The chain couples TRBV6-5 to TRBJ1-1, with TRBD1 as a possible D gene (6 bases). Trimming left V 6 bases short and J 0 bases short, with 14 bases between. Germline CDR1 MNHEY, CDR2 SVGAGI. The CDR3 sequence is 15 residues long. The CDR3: CASRSQGRVNTEAFF. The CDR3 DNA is TGTGCCAGCAGGTCCCAGGGGAGAGTGAACACTGAAGCTTTCTTT.

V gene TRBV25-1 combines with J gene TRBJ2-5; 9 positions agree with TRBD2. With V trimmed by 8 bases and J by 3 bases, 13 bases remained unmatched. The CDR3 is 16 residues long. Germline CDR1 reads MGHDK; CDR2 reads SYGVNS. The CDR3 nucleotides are TGTGCCAGCGGTCGAGCAGCGGGGGGACCCAAAGAGACCCAGTACTTC. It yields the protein CASGRAAGGPKETQYF.

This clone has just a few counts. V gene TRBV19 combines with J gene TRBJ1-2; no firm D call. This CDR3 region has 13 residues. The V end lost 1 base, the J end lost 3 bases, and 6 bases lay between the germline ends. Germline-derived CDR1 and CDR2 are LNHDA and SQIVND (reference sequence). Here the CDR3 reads CASSIATDYGYTF. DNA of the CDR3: TGTGCCAGTAGTATAGCTACAGACTATGGCTACACCTTC.

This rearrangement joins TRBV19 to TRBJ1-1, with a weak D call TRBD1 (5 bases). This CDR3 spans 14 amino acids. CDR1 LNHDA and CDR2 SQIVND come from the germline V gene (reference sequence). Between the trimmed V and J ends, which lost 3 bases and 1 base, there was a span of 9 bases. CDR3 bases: TGTGCCAGTAGTATTCAGGGTAGGAACACTGAAGCTTTCTTT. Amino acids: CASSIQGRNTEAFF.

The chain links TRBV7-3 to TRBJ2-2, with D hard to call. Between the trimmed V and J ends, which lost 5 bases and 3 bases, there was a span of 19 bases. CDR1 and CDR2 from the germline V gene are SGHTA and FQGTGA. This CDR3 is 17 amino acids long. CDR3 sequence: CASSRNSVRSYTGELFF. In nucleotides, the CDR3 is TGTGCCAGCAGCCGCAACTCCGTACGGTCCTACACCGGGGAGCTGTTTTTT. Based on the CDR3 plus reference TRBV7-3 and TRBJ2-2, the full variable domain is GAGVSQTPSNKVTEKGKYVELRCDPISGHTALYWYRQSLGQGPEFLIYFQGTGAADDSGLPNDRFFAVRPEGSVSTLKIQRTERGDSAVYLCASSRNSVRSYTGELFFGEGSRLTVL.

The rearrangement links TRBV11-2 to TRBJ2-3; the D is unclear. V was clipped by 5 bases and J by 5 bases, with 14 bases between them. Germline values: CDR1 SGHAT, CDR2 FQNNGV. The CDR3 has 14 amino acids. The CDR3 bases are TGTGCCAGCAGCCTTTACGATAGCCTAGATACGCAGTATTTT. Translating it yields CASSLYDSLDTQYF.

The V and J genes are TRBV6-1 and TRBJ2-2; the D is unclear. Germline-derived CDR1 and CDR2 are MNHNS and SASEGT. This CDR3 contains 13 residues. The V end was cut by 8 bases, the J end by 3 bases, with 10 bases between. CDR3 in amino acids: CASQPQYTGELFF. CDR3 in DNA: TGTGCCAGCCAACCACAGTACACCGGGGAGCTGTTTTTT.

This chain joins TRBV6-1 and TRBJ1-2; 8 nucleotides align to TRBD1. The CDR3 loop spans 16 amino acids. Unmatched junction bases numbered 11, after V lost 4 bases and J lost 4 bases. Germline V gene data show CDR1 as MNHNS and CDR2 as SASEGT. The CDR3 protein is CASSGQGALPSYGYTF. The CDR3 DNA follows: TGTGCCAGCAGTGGGCAGGGGGCACTCCCTAGCTATGGCTACACCTTC.

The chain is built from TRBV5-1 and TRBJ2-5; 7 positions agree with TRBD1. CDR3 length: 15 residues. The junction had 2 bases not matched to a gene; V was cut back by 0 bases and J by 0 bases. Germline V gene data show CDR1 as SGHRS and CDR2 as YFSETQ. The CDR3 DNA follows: TGCGCCAGCAGCTTGGGACAGGGCTACCAAGAGACCCAGTACTTC. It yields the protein CASSLGQGYQETQYF.

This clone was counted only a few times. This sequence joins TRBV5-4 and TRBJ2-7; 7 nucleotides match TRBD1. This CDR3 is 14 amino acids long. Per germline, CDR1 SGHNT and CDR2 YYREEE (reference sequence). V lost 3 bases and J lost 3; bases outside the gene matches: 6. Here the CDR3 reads CASSSPGQRYEQYF. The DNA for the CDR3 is TGTGCCAGCAGCTCCCCGGGACAGCGCTACGAGCAGTACTTC.

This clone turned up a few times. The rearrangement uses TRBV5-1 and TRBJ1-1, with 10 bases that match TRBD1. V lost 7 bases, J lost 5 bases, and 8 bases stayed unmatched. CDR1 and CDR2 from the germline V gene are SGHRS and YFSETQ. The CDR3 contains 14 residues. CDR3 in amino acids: CASGPDRGETEAFF. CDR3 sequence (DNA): TGCGCCAGCGGCCCGGACAGGGGGGAGACTGAAGCTTTCTTT.

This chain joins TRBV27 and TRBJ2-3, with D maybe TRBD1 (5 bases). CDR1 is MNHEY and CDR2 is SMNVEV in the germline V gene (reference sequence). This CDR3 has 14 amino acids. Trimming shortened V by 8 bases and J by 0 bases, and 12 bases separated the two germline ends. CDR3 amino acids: CASGAHFSTDTQYF. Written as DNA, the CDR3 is TGTGCCAGCGGGGCCCATTTTAGCACAGATACGCAGTATTTT.

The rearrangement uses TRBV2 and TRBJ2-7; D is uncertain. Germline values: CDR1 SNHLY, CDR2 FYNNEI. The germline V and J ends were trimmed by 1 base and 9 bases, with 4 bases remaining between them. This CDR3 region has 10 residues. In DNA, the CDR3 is TGTGCCAGCAGTGAAGTGGCGCAGTACTTC. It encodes CASSEVAQYF.

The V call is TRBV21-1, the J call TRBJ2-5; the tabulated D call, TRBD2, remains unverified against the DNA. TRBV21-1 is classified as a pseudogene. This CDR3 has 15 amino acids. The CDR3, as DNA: TGTGCCAGCAGCAAAGAAGGCAGCGGGGAAGAGACCCAGTACTTC. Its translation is CASSKEGSGEETQYF.